The 11 T cell receptor beta chains below come from one sample, sequenced in a study of control samples from healthy donors and cancer patients. Data came from immunoSEQ multiplex PCR; TCRdb stores just in-frame clones and leaves some out. The repertoire holds roughly 170,000 clones, about 91% seen once, with roughly 5.3% in the top ten. Sequencing was carried out using blood. The receptor source for this set is a woman aged 30 to 39 in good health.

The chain has TRBV6-5 and TRBJ2-1; a weak D match, TRBD1 (6 bases). Between the trimmed V and J ends, which lost 6 bases and 9 bases, there was a span of 15 bases. Per the germline V gene, CDR1 is MNHEY and CDR2 is SVGAGI. This CDR3 is 13 amino acids long. CDR3 loop: CASRPQGQGEQFF. In nucleotides, the CDR3 is TGTGCCAGCAGGCCGCAGGGGCAGGGTGAGCAGTTCTTC.

The chain couples TRBV18 to TRBJ2-3; 7 bases align to TRBD2. The CDR3 is made up of 15 amino acids. V trimming: 4 bases; J trimming: 2 bases; junction bases outside the gene matches: 6. Looked up from germline, CDR1 is KGHSH and CDR2 is LQKENI. The CDR3 DNA is TGTGCCAGCTCACTAGCTAGCGGTTTCACAGATACGCAGTATTTT. Amino acids: CASSLASGFTDTQYF.

The chain joins TRBV6-5 to TRBJ2-5, with 7 positions matching TRBD1. The V gene end was trimmed by 6 bases and the J gene end by 3 bases; junction bases not matched to a gene: 4. The CDR3 is 13 residues long. Germline V gene sequence: CDR1 MNHEY, CDR2 SVGAGI. The CDR3 reads CASRATGEETQYF. The CDR3, as DNA: TGTGCCAGCAGGGCCACAGGGGAAGAGACCCAGTACTTC.

The J gene is TRBJ1-1, the V gene TRBV5-4; weak D call: TRBD1 (6 bases). Trimming stripped 4 bases from V and 0 bases from J, with 10 bases between. CDR1 and CDR2 (germline): SGHNT, YYREEE (reference sequence). The CDR3 runs 14 residues. CDR3 sequence reads: CASSATGVNTEAFF. The CDR3 region has the DNA TGTGCCAGCAGCGCGACAGGCGTGAACACTGAAGCTTTCTTT.

The J gene is TRBJ1-1, the V gene TRBV6-5; D is undetermined. Germline V gene lookup returns CDR1 MNHEY and CDR2 SVGAGI. Trimming took off 6 bases at V and 5 bases at J, with 13 bases between the two ends. The CDR3 runs 13 residues. The CDR3 nucleotides are TGTGCCAGCAGCCCGAGCGGAGGAACTGAAGCTTTCTTT. Amino acids: CASSPSGGTEAFF.

This chain joins TRBV6-5 and TRBJ2-2; 7 bases are shared with TRBD2. The CDR3 loop spans 14 amino acids. The germline V gene encodes CDR1 MNHEY and CDR2 SVGAGI. The J segment lost 3 bases and the V segment lost 6 bases, leaving 4 bases of the junction unmatched. The CDR3 sequence: CASRRGVDTGELFF. CDR3 DNA: TGTGCCAGCAGACGGGGGGTGGACACCGGGGAGCTGTTTTTT.

This sequence joins TRBV5-4 and TRBJ1-2; D may be TRBD1 (6 bases). The CDR3 has 13 residues. The germline CDR1 and CDR2 sequences are SGHNT and YYREEE (reference sequence). With 3 bases removed from V and 7 bases from J, the gap between germline ends came to 13 bases. This CDR3 reads CASSSSGAGGYTF. CDR3 coding DNA: TGTGCCAGCAGCTCGTCAGGGGCGGGTGGCTACACCTTC.

This CDR3 reads CASSLRGAGELFF. The CDR3 DNA reads as TGTGCCAGCAGCTTGAGGGGAGCCGGGGAGCTGTTTTTT. The rearrangement links TRBV6-2 or TRBV6-3 to TRBJ2-2; possibly TRBD1 or TRBD2 for D (5 bases each). Trimming left V 6 bases short and J 6 bases short, with 11 bases between. The germline gives CDR1 MNHEY, CDR2 SVGEGT. CDR3 length: 13 residues.

The chain is built from TRBV27 and TRBJ2-7; D uncertain. The length of the CDR3 is 13 residues. From germline, CDR1 is MNHEY and CDR2 SMNVEV (reference sequence). The ends were cut back, 3 bases at V and 2 bases at J, with 8 bases in the middle. The CDR3 is CASSFARTYEQYF. The CDR3, as DNA: TGTGCCAGCAGTTTTGCCCGTACCTACGAGCAGTACTTC.

V gene TRBV12-3 or TRBV12-4 combines with J gene TRBJ2-7; the D is unclear. CDR3 size: 13 residues. With 9 bases removed from V and 3 bases from J, the gap between germline ends came to 15 bases. CDR3 DNA: TGTGCCAGTTCCCGAGGTTATGGCTACGAGCAGTACTTC. Translating it yields CASSRGYGYEQYF.

The CDR3 nucleotides are TGTGCCAGCAGCCCGGGACTAGCGGGAGTCGAGCAGTACTTC. As protein: CASSPGLAGVEQYF. The chain has TRBV9 and TRBJ2-7, with 14 bases fitting TRBD2. Germline CDR1 reads SGDLS; CDR2 reads YYNGEE. This CDR3 is built from 14 residues. Trimming removed 4 bases from V and 6 bases from J; junction bases left unmatched: 3.